This T cell receptor beta chain was documented in a study of T-cell memory formation after mild COVID-19. This clonotype was seen ten or more times. TCRdb reprocessed the 5' RACE reads via MiXCR and lists one record per CDR3 protein. The sample includes tens of thousands of distinct CDR3 sequences, more than 20% of them seen just once. V lost 4 bases and J lost 7; bases outside the gene matches: 6. Germline values: CDR1 LGHNA, CDR2 YSLEER. CDR3 length equals 15 residues. Sequenced input: PBMCs or a T cell subset sorted from them (not recorded which). This receptor was obtained from an adult who had mild COVID-19 (a few samples of this study predate the infection). Cell type and time point are not known. The chain uses TRBV4-3 and TRBJ2-2; 10 bases align to TRBD2. The DNA for the CDR3 is TGCGCCAGCAGCCCTCCAGCGGGAGGGAACGGGGAGCTGTTTTTT. Protein sequence: CASSPPAGGNGELFF.